This T cell receptor beta chain was identified during a study of T-cell reconstitution after alpha-beta-depleted transplantation in children (dated by TCRdb to the mid-2010s). Broadly, across the study: T-cell immune reconstitution after TCRalphabeta/CD19-depleted allogeneic hematopoietic cell transplantation in children was quantitatively tracked in the study by means of TCR repertoire profiling.

This clonotype was observed a handful of times. No antigen is known for it. Per-base quality was not reported, and no clone a single base away is much larger than it. From the cysteine up to the phenylalanine, the CDR3 has a length of 14 residues. Of all the DNA, just the CDR3 is kept, 42 bases in frame from base 1. CDR1 KGHDR and CDR2 SFDVKD are derived from the germline V gene. V was cut back by 3 bases and J by 1 base, leaving a gap of 9 bases between them. The library was obtained by PCR. The run used an Illumina HiSeq 2500. TCR library preparation used molecular barcoding, with unique molecular identifiers applied to normalize quantification of the TCRbeta repertoire. The raw public data were reprocessed by TCRdb itself: fastp quality trimming at Q25, MiXCR clonotype calling, in-frame beta chains only. CDR3 protein sequences are deduplicated, and each keeps its most common genes and DNA. The sample has 90,000 to 100,000 distinct CDR3 sequences on record, less than 25% of them singletons. The ten biggest clones cover 20% to 25% of the sample.

The sample's treatment or condition label, decoded: allogeneic hematopoietic cell transplantation with graft depleted of TCRalphabeta T cells and CD19 B cells. TCRalphabeta/CD19-depleted allogeneic hematopoietic cell grafts were given to the transplant recipients, all of whom were children. Findings and caveats that apply to the study as a whole: About two months after transplant, the apparently early recovery of alphabetaT-cell counts reportedly depended on just several hundred clones that had expanded rapidly and came from non-depleted graft cells. Over the following months the frequencies of hyperexpanded clones went down, and after one year T-cell counts and TCRbeta diversity were mostly credited to newly produced T cells. In some patients, the high TCRbeta diversity seen at day 60 was put down to recipient T cells and intrathymic progenitors that had survived conditioning.

This receptor chain uses TRBV24-1 and TRBJ2-7, with a weak D call of TRBD2 (5 bases match). This clonotype originated in a boy under 10 years old with acute lymphoblastic leukemia, due to receive a stem cell transplant. Specimen: PBMCs, collected before TCRalphabeta/CD19-depleted stem cell transplant. DNA sequence: TGTGCCACCAGTGATGGAGGCAGTTCCTACGAGCAGTACTTC. It encodes CATSDGGSSYEQYF.